A single T cell receptor (beta chain) is shown here with its context. Germline V gene lookup returns CDR1 LNHNV and CDR2 YYDKDF (reference sequence). V was shortened by 5 bases and J by 7 bases, with 17 bases between the two germline ends. The CDR3 contains 14 residues. This entry is derived from a study of cytomegalovirus exposure and HLA in healthy donors. This PCR relied on a set of 60 Vbeta primers and 13 Jbeta primers. Only in-frame clones appear in the TCRdb table, and some are missing; sequencing was by immunoSEQ multiplex PCR. This sample has around 160,000 clones; approximately 78% occur once, and the top ten carry 3%.

Sequencing was performed on PBMCs. The rearrangement links TRBV15 to TRBJ1-2; D unresolved. This receptor was identified in a man aged 35-49 years in good health and CMV-seropositive. The CDR3 bases are TGTGCCACCAGCTCGAGAGCGGCAATTGGTGGCTACACCTTC. This codes for CATSSRAAIGGYTF.